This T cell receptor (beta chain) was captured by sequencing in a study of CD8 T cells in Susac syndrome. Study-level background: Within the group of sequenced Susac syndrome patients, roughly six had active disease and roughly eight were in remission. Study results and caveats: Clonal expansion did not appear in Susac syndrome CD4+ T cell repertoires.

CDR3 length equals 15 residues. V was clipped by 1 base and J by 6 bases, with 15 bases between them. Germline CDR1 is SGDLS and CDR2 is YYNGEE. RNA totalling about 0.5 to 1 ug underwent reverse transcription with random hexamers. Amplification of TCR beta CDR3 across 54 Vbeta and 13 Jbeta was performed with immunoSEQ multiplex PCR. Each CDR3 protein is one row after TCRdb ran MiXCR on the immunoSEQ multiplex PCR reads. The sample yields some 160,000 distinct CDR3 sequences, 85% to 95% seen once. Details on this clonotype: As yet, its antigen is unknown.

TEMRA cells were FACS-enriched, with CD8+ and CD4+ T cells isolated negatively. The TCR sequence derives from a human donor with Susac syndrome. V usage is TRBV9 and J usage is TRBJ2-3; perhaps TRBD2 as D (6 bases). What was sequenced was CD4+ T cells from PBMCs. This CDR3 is CASSVMVGDSDTQYF. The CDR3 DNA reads TGTGCCAGCAGCGTAATGGTGGGGGACTCCGATACGCAGTATTTT.